This T cell receptor (beta chain) was identified during a study of cytomegalovirus exposure and HLA in healthy donors (dated by TCRdb to about 2017). For context, the study as a whole: An earlier analysis of some 500 of the donors reported 250 to 300 Gb of sequence data and 100 million to 140 million unique TCR beta sequences from about 180 million T cells. The study used immunosequencing to profile the T cell repertoires of 666 subjects and linked those repertoires to cytomegalovirus serostatus. Both class I and class II loci were covered by HLA typing, at four-digit resolution. On average, roughly 250,000 unique TCR beta nucleotide sequences were sequenced per donor among 398 genotyped donors of the cohort, with about 19% of those sequences being non-productive. A later genetic analysis took genome-wide SNP genotypes for about three fifths of the 666 donors and used that subset as a discovery cohort. The study aimed to test whether signatures of past pathogen exposure could be identified by cataloging public T cell receptors. To predict cytomegalovirus infection status, the study brought together high-throughput TCR immunosequencing, statistical association of individual TCRs with disease status, and machine learning. Every discovery cohort repertoire had been produced on one sequencing platform. The number of typed donors differed by locus: roughly 620-640 for A, B, C, DRB1 and DQB1; approximately 540 for DQA1; over 600 for DPA1; and roughly 450 for DPB1. Besides the first cohort of about 730 subjects, a separate validation cohort made up of 120 different subjects was used. Among the roughly 400 genotyped donors, about 83% belonged to the genetic ancestry cluster associated with self-reported Caucasian donors. Roughly 300 gigabases of sequencing data and 78 million or so unique TCR sequences were included in an early release covering around 600 HLA-typed donors. Roughly 5 DR-DQ haplotypes were handled as single units for association and clustering because linkage in the cohort was strong. To decide whether each TCR beta V gene segment behaved as functional or pseudogenic, an earlier analysis of some 600 of the donors relied on high-throughput TCR beta sequencing. A later analysis re-analyzed previously published TCR beta repertoires from 500 to 700 donors and added high-resolution HLA genotyping to study TCR occurrence patterns. Alongside the repertoire data, information on donor age, sex, ethnicity and CMV serostatus was compiled. In the later analysis, no new phenotypic data were used to find candidate immune exposures; instead, reliance was placed on TCR beta sequences and their occurrence across donors. Broader findings and caveats from the paper: Three of the identified cytomegalovirus-associated TCR beta chains were confirmed in vitro to be specific for cytomegalovirus antigens. When HLA alleles, especially DR and DQ, strongly co-occurred, TCR associations were difficult to assign to individual alleles. In this cohort, only TCR beta chains were sequenced, and detectable features were limited by the absence of alpha or paired-chain data. Correlated functional status among segregating V segments might reflect linkage disequilibrium, but an unknown experimental factor could not be ruled out. In a later analysis, TCR association rates were found to vary across HLA loci, with the most associated TCRs seen for DRB1 alleles and the fewest for HLA-C alleles. Most TCR sequences were observed very rarely across donors, whereas some public TCRs were present in many individuals. A later genetic analysis associated a missense DCLRE1C variant with V-gene and J-gene trimming of TCR beta chains, and an independent cohort replicated the association. HLA typing was unavailable for some donors at each locus, so association tests used only the typed subset. CMV serostatus was the only immune exposure information available for the cohort. A further reported finding was that TCR beta sequences accurately predicted the HLA-A and HLA-B alleles for most subjects in the first cohort. In a later analysis, HLA-associated TCR beta chains showed more clonal expansion and lower generation probabilities than non-associated chains that were equally common. Because counts were too low, around 18 rarely observed V segments, including chromosome 9 orphons, were left out of the earlier analysis of 587 of the donors. The classifier was reported to diagnose cytomegalovirus status with high specificity and sensitivity in both the original cohort and the validation cohort. In a later analysis, most CMV-associated TCR beta chains were found to appear HLA-restricted, with HLA associations seemingly driven largely by CMV exposure. Specific HLA alleles were associated with over 15,000 TCR beta sequences at a false discovery rate of 0.05 in a later analysis. An earlier analysis of approximately 600 of the donors showed that most TCR beta V segments appeared in productive rearrangements either about 90% or about 30% of the time, which broadly matched IMGT annotations. The authors suggested that the approach could potentially be extended to other disease states and immunological phenotypes. In a later analysis, several top co-occurrence clusters were reported to appear linked to parvovirus B19, influenza, CMV and Epstein-Barr virus. Roughly uniform sequencing depth across donors was assumed in presence/absence analyses, although this assumption may not hold. In a later genetic analysis, fewer N-insertions in productive TCRs were reported among donors in an Asian-associated ancestry cluster than the 666-donor mean. The study gave a list of 150 to 200 TCR beta chains associated with cytomegalovirus. Some IMGT-functional V segments, including TRBV6-2 and TRBV6-3, could not be told apart with the 87-base-pair reads, so those segments were excluded. The sequencing pipeline was judged likely to have produced a cluster of highly shared sequence variants as a technical artifact.

Library preparation employed the immunoSEQ multiplex PCR assay. For the multiplex PCR, a mixture combining 60 forward primers for TCR Vbeta segments and 13 reverse primers for TCR Jbeta segments was used. The CDR3 region of rearranged TCR beta genes was amplified from genomic DNA with a multiplex PCR assay. The amplified TCR beta libraries were sequenced on the Illumina HiSeq System as 87-base-pair reads. Per the authors' processing: Across the 670 or so repertoires, a later analysis counted about 81 million unique TCR beta chains, 8.5 million to 12 million of which were shared by at least two donors. Raw reads were error-corrected and collapsed into unique sequences by a nearest-neighbor algorithm in which closely related sequences were merged to remove PCR and sequencing errors. CDR3 sequences were aligned to IMGT reference sequences to assign V, D and J gene segments. For a sequence to be retained, a match of at least six nucleotides to both a V gene segment and a J gene segment was required. Rearrangements were classified as productive when the CDR3 lacked stop codons and remained in frame with V and J, and all other rearrangements were classified as non-productive. CDR3 was defined according to IMGT convention as the region running from the second conserved V-encoded cysteine to the conserved J-encoded phenylalanine. The earlier analysis of about 590 of the donors excluded sequences that lacked an unambiguous match to a single V gene segment. An earlier analysis of fewer than 650 of the donors classified V segments as functional when productive rearrangements were above 56.7% and as segregating when the standard deviation between donors was above 5%. A statistical classification framework was built to diagnose cytomegalovirus status from the catalog of TCR beta chain sequences. A later analysis assigned V and J genes by comparing TCR nucleotide sequences with IMGT/GENE-DB human TR gene sequences. The TCRdist pipeline was used in a later analysis to assign CDR3 sequences and most-parsimonious VDJ recombination scenarios. In a later analysis, every TCR beta chain was defined by the combination of its CDR3 amino acid sequence and its V-gene family, and reads without a unique V-gene family were dropped. In a later analysis, approximately 590 highly shared, low-generation-probability nucleotide sequences were removed to address suspected cross-contamination and a sequencing artifact. In a later analysis, a clonal expansion index was calculated for each public chain from normalized within-repertoire ranks of inferred template counts. A later analysis computed generation probabilities with a VDJ recombination model fitted to out-of-frame rearrangements, and checked the results against IGoR. In a later analysis, hypergeometric tests were used to score TCR-TCR, TCR-HLA and TCR-CMV co-occurrence, with a repertoire-size bias correction applied to TCR pairs. To estimate false discovery rates, a later analysis permuted the HLA or CMV assignments 20 times. In a later analysis, co-occurring TCRs were grouped with DBSCAN, and TCRdist sequence similarity was added when clustering was performed within HLA-allele-positive subsets. Repertoires with fewer than 30,000 or more than 120,000 public chains, plus five repertoires with anomalous nucleotide sharing, were excluded from co-occurrence clustering. The immuneACCESS repertoire file appears here via TCRdb, limited to in-frame rearrangements. These files lack a portion of the clones; in checked studies, under half of the deficit traces to unresolved V genes, and the cause of the others is not known. Clone size and the V and J calls come from that table; the DNA yielded D and trimming. A total of 80,000 to 95,000 clones appear in this sample, nearly 70% of them only once. The top ten clones comprise over 12% of the sample.

CDR1 and CDR2 are read off the germline V gene as SGHVS and FNYEAQ. The germline ends are 16 bases apart after V is trimmed by 2 bases and J by 6 bases. From cysteine to phenylalanine, the CDR3 is 16 amino acids long. Only the CDR3 part of the read is kept: 48 bases, read in frame from the first base. With regard to this clone: No cognate antigen has been identified for it. No qualities accompany the bases; no much larger clone lies one base away.

The cohort was made up of roughly 670 healthy bone marrow donors. At the time of sampling, all cohort members were nominally healthy, though unrecorded immune exposures were likely present. The donor was CMV seropositive and was included in the group of almost 300 seropositive cohort members. Each donor provided a peripheral blood sample, and peripheral blood mononuclear cells were used for TCR beta sequencing. Genomic DNA was extracted from the blood cell samples with the Qiagen DNeasy Blood Extraction Kit. The chain is made from TRBV7-6 and TRBJ2-2; TRBD2 is perhaps the D gene, given 6 matching bases. Sequenced input: PBMCs. This receptor was identified in a woman between 50 and 59 years old in good health and CMV-seropositive. CDR3 reads: CASSLLAGRRPGELFF. The nucleotide sequence reads as follows: TGTGCCAGCAGCTTACTGGCGGGACGGAGGCCCGGGGAGCTGTTTTTT.